Presented here are 19 T cell receptor beta chains from one specimen sequenced in a study of T cells after yellow fever vaccination. TCRdb reprocessed the 5' RACE reads via MiXCR and lists one record per CDR3 protein. This sample has about 400,000 distinct CDR3 sequences; around a tenth occur once, and the top ten carry more than 15%. The specimen was PBMCs, collected on the day of the first yellow fever vaccination. The source is a man aged 18 to 29 who received the YFV17D yellow fever vaccine.

The rearrangement uses TRBV9 and TRBJ2-3, with 7 bases aligning to TRBD2. V trimming: 0 bases; J trimming: 3 bases; junction bases outside the gene matches: 4. Germline assignment: CDR1 SGDLS and CDR2 YYNGEE. The CDR3 consists of 15 residues. The chain's CDR3 is CASSVGGGYTDTQYF. The CDR3 DNA follows: TGTGCCAGCAGCGTAGGGGGGGGGTATACAGATACGCAGTATTTT.

This clonotype was observed a few times. The rearrangement links TRBV27 to TRBJ2-7; 7 positions agree with TRBD1. CDR3 length: 14 residues. Germline CDR1 is MNHEY and CDR2 is SMNVEV (reference sequence). Trimming at V came to 2 bases and at J to 3 bases, leaving 4 bases not matched to a gene. CDR3: CASSLNWDSYEQYF. CDR3 bases: TGTGCCAGCAGTTTAAACTGGGACAGCTACGAGCAGTACTTC.

J is TRBJ1-1 and V is TRBV6-2 or TRBV6-3; D remains ambiguous. This CDR3 is 14 amino acids long. From germline, CDR1 is MNHEY and CDR2 SVGEGT. V lost 0 bases to trimming and J lost 4 bases, with 9 bases between them. The CDR3 reads CASSYSLPGTEAFF. The CDR3 DNA reads TGTGCCAGCAGTTACTCGTTGCCGGGCACTGAAGCTTTCTTT.

This clonotype was recorded a few times. The rearrangement links TRBV12-3 or TRBV12-4 to TRBJ2-2; 8 nucleotides line up with TRBD1. This CDR3 spans 15 amino acids. V shed 5 bases and J 6 bases; nucleotides not matched to a gene: 8. The CDR3 DNA reads TGTGCCAGCAGTCCCCGGACAGGGAGTCCCGGGGAGCTGTTTTTT. Protein: CASSPRTGSPGELFF.

The gene calls are TRBV7-9 and TRBJ2-2; D gene ambiguous. Germline values: CDR1 SEHNR, CDR2 FQNEAQ (reference sequence). V lost 1 base, J lost 6 bases, and 12 bases lay in between. The CDR3 totals 15 residues. CDR3 amino acids: CASSLGGGNPGELFF. The CDR3 region has the DNA TGTGCCAGCAGCTTAGGAGGTGGCAATCCCGGGGAGCTGTTTTTT.

The chain links TRBV7-6 to TRBJ1-6; 7 bases fit TRBD1. The ends lost 0 bases at V and 7 bases at J; junction bases unmatched: 3. There are 15 residues in the CDR3. Per the germline V gene, CDR1 is SGHVS and CDR2 is FNYEAQ. The CDR3 DNA sequence: TGTGCCAGCAGCTTAGCCGCGGGACAGAATTCACCCCTCCACTTT. It yields the protein CASSLAAGQNSPLHF.

The chain joins TRBV30 to TRBJ2-1, with 8 nucleotides matching TRBD2. CDR3 size: 12 residues. Trimming cost V 4 bases and J 6 bases; bases outside gene matches: 2. The germline V gene has CDR1 GTSNPN and CDR2 SVGIG (reference sequence). In DNA, the CDR3 is TGTGCCTGGACCGGGGGGGCCAATGAGCAGTTCTTC. Translated: CAWTGGANEQFF.

This clonotype has more than one count but fewer than ten. This chain connects TRBV19 to TRBJ2-4, with D perhaps assigned TRBD1 or TRBD2 (5 bases each). This CDR3 has 15 amino acids. Trimming took 3 bases from V and 11 from J, leaving 20 bases between them. CDR1 and CDR2 from the germline V gene are LNHDA and SQIVND (reference sequence). CDR3 sequence (DNA): TGTGCCAGTAGTATGCTGGGGGACCGAGCGGTTCTTCAGTACTTC. Its translation: CASSMLGDRAVLQYF. The whole variable domain, remainder taken from reference TRBV19 and TRBJ2-4, is DGGITQSPKYLFRKEGQNVTLSCEQNLNHDAMYWYRQDPGQGLRLIYYSQIVNDFQKGDIAEGYSVSREKKESFPLTVTSAQKNPTAFYLCASSMLGDRAVLQYFGAGTRLSVL.

The chain combines TRBV19 with TRBJ2-1; 9 nucleotides match TRBD1. After removal of 0 bases from V and 3 bases from J, the junction contained 6 bases not matched to a gene. Germline-derived CDR1 and CDR2 are LNHDA and SQIVND (reference sequence). The CDR3 loop spans 17 amino acids. DNA for the CDR3: TGTGCCAGTAGTATAGATCTTGGGACAGGGCTCTACAATGAGCAGTTCTTC. Amino acid sequence: CASSIDLGTGLYNEQFF.

Only a few counts were recorded for this clonotype. J is TRBJ2-1 and V is TRBV19; D ambiguous. The CDR3 covers 15 residues. V lost 0 bases to trimming and J lost 6 bases, with 12 bases between them. Germline CDR1 is LNHDA and CDR2 is SQIVND (reference sequence). The CDR3 coding sequence is TGTGCCAGTAGTATAGATCGTGGAACGGTCAATGAGCAGTTCTTC. This encodes CASSIDRGTVNEQFF.

This clonotype was counted only a few times. V is TRBV24-1 and J is TRBJ1-2; D ambiguous. V lost 4 bases to trimming and J lost 4 bases, with 9 bases between them. The CDR3 consists of 13 residues. Looked up from germline, CDR1 is KGHDR and CDR2 is SFDVKD. The CDR3 DNA is TGTGCCACCAGTGACCGGGCGGCCTATGGCTACACCTTC. Translating gives CATSDRAAYGYTF.

The gene calls are TRBV6-5 and TRBJ2-5; D possibly corresponds to TRBD2 (7 bases). V dropped 0 bases and J dropped 7 bases, with 12 bases sitting between them. Germline-derived CDR1 and CDR2 are MNHEY and SVGAGI. The CDR3 covers 14 residues. The DNA of the CDR3 is TGTGCCAGCAGTTACTCCGCGGGGGCGATGACCCAGTACTTC. Its protein is CASSYSAGAMTQYF.

This clonotype occurred a few times. The V and J genes are TRBV15 and TRBJ1-5, with D hard to call. In germline, CDR1 is LNHNV, CDR2 YYDKDF (reference sequence). The CDR3 has 15 residues. V was trimmed by 3 bases and J by 1 base, leaving 10 bases between them. CDR3 residues: CATSSSRASNQPQHF. CDR3 in DNA: TGTGCCACCAGCAGTTCCCGCGCGAGCAATCAGCCCCAGCATTTT.

This chain joins TRBV4-3 and TRBJ2-3; D gene unclear. Per the germline V gene, CDR1 is LGHNA and CDR2 is YSLEER. V lost 0 bases to trimming and J lost 6 bases, with 4 bases between them. The CDR3 is made up of 12 amino acids. The CDR3 coding sequence is TGCGCCAGCAGCCAAGAGGGCGATACGCAGTATTTT. It is translated as CASSQEGDTQYF.

This clonotype has only a few counts. The chain couples TRBV27 to TRBJ2-5, with a weak D call TRBD2 (6 bases). The V gene's germline CDR1 is MNHEY and CDR2 SMNVEV (reference sequence). Trimming removed 4 bases at V and 4 bases at J, with 10 bases between. The CDR3 totals 13 residues. The CDR3 reads CASSSGGTETQYF. The DNA for the CDR3 is TGTGCCAGCAGTTCCGGAGGGACAGAGACCCAGTACTTC.

This clonotype was observed a handful of times. The V and J genes are TRBV6-2 or TRBV6-3 and TRBJ2-7; D may correspond to TRBD1 or TRBD2 (5 bases each). Trimming left V 8 bases short and J 0 bases short, with 14 bases between. There are 14 residues in the CDR3. Germline lookup yields CDR1 MNHEY and CDR2 SVGEGT. Here the CDR3 DNA reads TGTGCCAGCCGCGGAGGACATTTCTCCTACGAGCAGTACTTC. It is translated as CASRGGHFSYEQYF.

The J gene is TRBJ2-2, the V gene TRBV7-2; D is unclear. Per germline, CDR1 SGHTA and CDR2 FQGNSA. CDR3 size: 12 residues. The germline V and J ends were trimmed by 4 bases and 5 bases, with 5 bases remaining between them. The CDR3 sequence: CASSSSTGELFF. The CDR3, as DNA: TGTGCCAGCAGCTCGTCAACCGGGGAGCTGTTTTTT.

CDR3 bases: TGCGCCAGCAGCTACAGGGGAAGGCAGTACGTAGGGTCCACAGATACGCAGTATTTT. Translation: CASSYRGRQYVGSTDTQYF. This chain joins TRBV5-1 and TRBJ2-3; 7 bases agree with TRBD1. CDR1 and CDR2 from the germline V gene are SGHRS and YFSETQ. CDR3 length equals 19 residues. J gave up 2 bases and V 3 bases, and 18 bases lay outside the gene matches.

This chain uses TRBV18 with TRBJ2-3; 11 nucleotides match TRBD2. V lost 8 bases and J lost 4; bases outside the gene matches: 14. The V gene's germline CDR1 is KGHSH and CDR2 LQKENI. This CDR3 is 17 amino acids long. CDR3 sequence (DNA): TGTGCCAGCAAGCTAGCGGGGGGAAGGAATGGCGCAGATACGCAGTATTTT. Translating gives CASKLAGGRNGADTQYF.